The next 10 T cell receptor beta chains were all read from a single sample in a study of blood T cell repertoires in COVID-19. Here immunoSEQ multiplex PCR was the method, and the copy in TCRdb shows in-frame clones only, minus some. The sample contains about 260,000 clones, 70% to 90% of which appear only once. What was sequenced was peripheral blood. These TCRs come from a human donor in a cohort sampled during active COVID-19.

The chain has TRBV10-1 and TRBJ1-1; possibly TRBD1 for D (6 bases). The CDR3 length is 15 residues. Germline assignment: CDR1 WNHNN and CDR2 SYGVQD (reference sequence). The V gene lost 10 bases and the J gene lost 1 base, with 19 bases spanning the gap. CDR3 loop: CATANDGTPNTEAFF. In DNA form, the CDR3 reads TGCGCCACCGCTAACGATGGGACACCGAACACTGAAGCTTTCTTT.

This clone has more than one count but fewer than ten. The chain joins TRBV5-6 to TRBJ1-1; D not certain. The CDR3 loop spans 12 amino acids. Between the trimmed V and J ends, which lost 4 bases and 4 bases, there was a span of 8 bases. The germline V gene encodes CDR1 SGHDT and CDR2 YYEEEE. The CDR3 DNA sequence: TGTGCCAGCAGCCTTCTACGCACTGAAGCTTTCTTT. Translation gives CASSLLRTEAFF.

This chain joins TRBV18 and TRBJ2-3; 10 positions agree with TRBD1. CDR1 is KGHSH, CDR2 LQKENI, per germline. With V trimmed by 2 bases and J by 2 bases, 10 bases remained unmatched. The CDR3 extends over 18 amino acids. DNA of the CDR3: TGTGCCAGCTCACCATTACCCGGGACAGGGGCCTTCACAGATACGCAGTATTTT. Residues: CASSPLPGTGAFTDTQYF.

This clone showed up many times. The chain is built from TRBV12-5 and TRBJ2-7, with 11 bases lining up with TRBD2. The CDR3 runs 17 residues. The ends lost 1 base at V and 4 bases at J; junction bases unmatched: 9. Germline lookup yields CDR1 LGHNT and CDR2 FRNRAP. In DNA, the CDR3 is TGTGCTAGTGGTTTGGCGCTTTCGACTAGCGGGGCTTACGAGCAGTACTTC. Protein product: CASGLALSTSGAYEQYF.

The CDR3 protein is CAISEGMGASNSYEQYF. The CDR3 DNA reads TGTGCCATCAGTGAGGGGATGGGGGCGTCCAACTCCTACGAGCAGTACTTC. The chain uses TRBV10-3 and TRBJ2-7; weak D call: TRBD1 (6 bases). Per the germline V gene, CDR1 is ENHRY and CDR2 is SYGVKD. Trimming removed 2 bases from V and 0 bases from J, with 17 bases in between. The CDR3 runs 17 residues.

V gene TRBV9 combines with J gene TRBJ1-5, with unresolved D. Between the trimmed V and J ends, which lost 3 bases and 6 bases, there was a span of 13 bases. Germline V lookup: CDR1 SGDLS, CDR2 YYNGEE. The CDR3 loop spans 14 amino acids. The CDR3 DNA sequence: TGTGCCAGCAGCGCCAGAGGCGCGGGTCAGCCCCAGCATTTT. Its translation is CASSARGAGQPQHF.

The CDR3 coding sequence is TGTGCCAGTAGTACTTCGACTAGTAGGTTTGTCGGGGAGCTGTTTTTT. Encoded protein: CASSTSTSRFVGELFF. The rearrangement joins TRBV19 to TRBJ2-2; tentatively, D is TRBD2 (6 bases). CDR1 LNHDA and CDR2 SQIVND come from the germline V gene (reference sequence). Trimming shortened V by 4 bases and J by 7 bases, and 19 bases separated the two germline ends. CDR3 length: 16 amino acids.

In DNA form, the CDR3 reads TGTGCCATCAGTGATGAGGGGGCGCGTAGTTCACCCCTCCACTTT. It is translated as CAISDEGARSSPLHF. The genes are TRBV10-3 and TRBJ1-6; 7 positions match TRBD1. This CDR3 comprises 15 residues. V was clipped by 3 bases and J by 9 bases; unmatched bases: 8. CDR1 is ENHRY and CDR2 is SYGVKD in the germline V gene.

The CDR3 is CASSGGLGANTEAFF. The CDR3 DNA reads as TGTGCCAGCAGCGGGGGCCTAGGGGCCAACACTGAAGCTTTCTTT. The rearrangement links TRBV9 to TRBJ1-1; maybe TRBD1 (5 bases). The CDR3 covers 15 residues. Trimming left V 3 bases short and J 2 bases short, with 14 bases between. Germline CDR1 and CDR2: SGDLS and YYNGEE.

This chain connects TRBV18 to TRBJ1-6; D might be TRBD1 (6 bases). Germline V gene data show CDR1 as KGHSH and CDR2 as LQKENI. This CDR3 is built from 13 residues. The V end was cut by 6 bases, the J end by 7 bases, with 10 bases between. CDR3 nucleotides: TGTGCCAGCTCCCCTGACAGGAATTCACCCCTCCACTTT. Its translation is CASSPDRNSPLHF.